The clone carrying this T cell receptor (beta chain) appeared once. Its antigen is not known. These data originate in a study of graft-versus-host responses after intestinal transplantation. Study-level findings and limits: Clonal ratios of graft-versus-host to host-versus-graft in allografts were high for patients exhibiting graft-donor T cell macrochimerism.

Profiled with immunoSEQ multiplex PCR; TCRdb holds only in-frame clones, not every one. The sample has roughly 90,000 clones, roughly 90% seen once. Trimming pared 6 bases from V and 0 bases from J, leaving 12 bases between. Germline CDR1 is SGDLS and CDR2 is YYNGEE. The CDR3 is 14 amino acids. This clonotype was sampled from a human donor who was the organ donor for an intestinal transplant. This sample comprised unstimulated CD4+ T cells sorted from spleen or lymph node cells, obtained before transplant. The V and J genes are TRBV9 and TRBJ1-1, with D tentatively TRBD1 (6 bases). The CDR3 protein is CASTRGHLNTEAFF. DNA for the CDR3: TGTGCCAGCACTCGGGGACATTTGAACACTGAAGCTTTCTTT.